These T cell receptor beta chains were read from a single sample in a study of shared clonotypes between healthy human individuals. The protocol was immunoSEQ multiplex PCR, while the TCRdb copy is restricted to in-frame clones and leaves out a portion. The sample has about 580,000 clones, roughly 98% seen once. The sample taken for sequencing was naive CD8+ T cells sorted from blood. Receptor source: a man younger than 40 in good health. Each CDR3 is given with its conserved first and last residue. The D gene is left open where the match is weak. Clone sizes are given selectively: once, few, many, or a class where the clone is expanded.

v_gene,d_gene,abundance,j_gene,CDR3aa,CDR3nt
TRBV5-5,TRBD2,.,TRBJ2-2,CASTFFTGGNTGELFF,TGTGCCAGCACCTTCTTTACGGGAGGGAACACCGGGGAGCTGTTTTTT
TRBV4-3,.,.,TRBJ2-1,CASSLQGSKQFF,TGCGCCAGCAGCCTACAGGGTAGTAAGCAGTTCTTC
TRBV10-3,.,.,TRBJ2-1,CAISVDTSNEQFF,TGTGCCATCAGCGTAGACACGTCCAATGAGCAGTTCTTC
TRBV28,TRBD2,once,TRBJ2-1,CASRPGTSAEQFF,TGTGCCAGCAGGCCCGGGACTAGCGCCGAGCAGTTCTTC
TRBV11-2,.,.,TRBJ2-7,CASSFNGQSGFYEQYF,TGTGCCAGCAGCTTTAACGGACAGAGCGGATTCTACGAGCAGTACTTC
TRBV19,.,.,TRBJ2-1,CASSDSYNEQFF,TGTGCCAGTAGTGACAGTTACAATGAGCAGTTCTTC
TRBV6-5,TRBD1,.,TRBJ1-3,CASSVSGGGNTIYF,TGTGCCAGCAGCGTCTCAGGGGGTGGAAACACCATATATTTT
TRBV10-3,.,.,TRBJ2-3,CAISEYGPTDTQYF,TGTGCCATCAGTGAGTATGGTCCCACAGATACGCAGTATTTT
TRBV29-1,.,.,TRBJ2-7,CSVMGGDSYEQYF,TGCAGCGTGATGGGGGGTGATTCCTACGAGCAGTACTTC
TRBV28,TRBD2,.,TRBJ2-7,CATLPWGGGVYEQYF,TGTGCCACCCTCCCCTGGGGGGGTGGTGTCTACGAGCAGTACTTC
TRBV5-1,TRBD2,once,TRBJ2-7,CASSLFGGTVSYEQYF,TGCGCCAGCAGCCTCTTCGGGGGGACTGTATCCTACGAGCAGTACTTC
TRBV18,TRBD1,.,TRBJ2-7,CASSPPTGSSYEQYF,TGTGCCAGCTCACCCCCGACAGGGAGCTCCTACGAGCAGTACTTC
TRBV4-3,.,.,TRBJ2-1,CASSQDLLGNEQFF,TGCGCCAGCAGCCAAGACCTCCTTGGCAATGAGCAGTTCTTC
TRBV28,.,.,TRBJ1-4,CASSLRQGRANEKLFF,TGTGCCAGCAGTTTACGCCAGGGGCGAGCTAATGAAAAACTGTTTTTT
TRBV5-1,TRBD2,.,TRBJ2-3,CASSTGLAGGRTDTQYF,TGCGCCAGCAGCACGGGACTAGCGGGAGGCCGCACAGATACGCAGTATTTT
TRBV5-4,TRBD2,.,TRBJ2-5,CASRKSRLAKETQYF,TGTGCCAGCAGGAAGTCCCGACTAGCGAAAGAGACCCAGTACTTC
TRBV11-2,.,.,TRBJ2-7,CASSVPSGRSADYEQYF,TGTGCCAGCAGCGTACCCTCGGGACGCTCGGCGGATTACGAGCAGTACTTC
TRBV19,TRBD2,.,TRBJ2-1,CASSAGTSLYNEQFF,TGTGCCAGTAGTGCCGGGACTAGCTTGTACAATGAGCAGTTCTTC
TRBV7-8,TRBD2,.,TRBJ2-7,CASSLALRGSYEQYF,TGTGCCAGCAGCTTAGCTCTACGCGGGAGCTACGAGCAGTACTTC
TRBV30,TRBD1,.,TRBJ1-2,CAWDPGQGNYGYTF,TGTGCCTGGGACCCGGGACAGGGAAACTATGGCTACACCTTC
TRBV11-2,.,.,TRBJ1-5,CASSLKGYSNQPQHF,TGTGCCAGCAGCCTAAAGGGTTATAGCAATCAGCCCCAGCATTTT